The clone carrying this T cell receptor (beta chain) has only one observation. This entry belongs to a study of blood T cell repertoires in COVID-19. Generated by immunoSEQ multiplex PCR, the TCRdb table keeps only in-frame clones and is missing some. The sample has some 250,000 clones, 85% to 90% seen once. The sample comprised peripheral blood. The sequence was obtained from a woman between 40 and 50 years old who had recovered from COVID-19.

CDR3 residues: CSVGEPTGELFF. For the CDR3, the DNA is TGCAGCGTTGGGGAGCCCACCGGGGAGCTGTTTTTT. This sequence joins TRBV29-1 and TRBJ2-2; D is possibly TRBD2 (5 bases). There are 12 residues in the CDR3. Germline V lookup: CDR1 SQVTM, CDR2 ANQGSEA. V was cut by 4 bases and J by 4 bases, with 7 bases left in between.